Each of the 29 T cell receptor beta chains below was sequenced from the same sample in a study of siplizumab effects on memory and regulatory T cells. Method: immunoSEQ multiplex PCR; TCRdb's copy keeps in-frame clones and lacks some. The sample comprises about 110,000 clones, 80% to 95% of which are singletons, and roughly 1.4% rests with the top ten. Sequenced: CD4+ T cells sorted from blood. The receptors come from a human donor in good health.

This chain joins TRBV7-9 and TRBJ2-7; tentative D call: TRBD2 (5 bases). CDR3 size: 15 residues. The germline V and J ends were trimmed by 5 bases and 3 bases, with 17 bases remaining between them. Germline CDR1 and CDR2: SEHNR and FQNEAQ (reference sequence). CDR3 region: CASSPRVARYYEQYF. As DNA, the CDR3 is TGTGCCAGCAGCCCGAGAGTAGCGAGATACTACGAGCAGTACTTC.

This clone is a singleton in its sample. The same CDR3 also results from other DNA sequences found in this sample. The gene calls are TRBV7-9 and TRBJ2-5, with no clear D. This CDR3 contains 11 residues. Germline CDR1 SEHNR, CDR2 FQNEAQ (reference sequence). Trimming left V 5 bases short and J 2 bases short, with 3 bases between. The CDR3 DNA is TGTGCCAGCAGCCCACAAGAGACCCAGTACTTC. This sequence encodes CASSPQETQYF. The complete variable domain, with remaining parts taken from reference TRBV7-9 and TRBJ2-5, reads DTGVSQNPRHKITKRGQNVTFRCDPISEHNRLYWYRQTLGQGPEFLTYFQNEAQLEKSRLLSDRFSAERPKGSFSTLEIQRTEQGDSAMYLCASSPQETQYFGPGTRLLVL.

The V gene is TRBV6-5, the J gene TRBJ1-2; D unresolved. Germline CDR1 reads MNHEY; CDR2 reads SVGAGI. Trimming shortened V by 10 bases and J by 2 bases, and 20 bases separated the two germline ends. There are 15 residues in the CDR3. CDR3: CATRNFRLPNYGYTF. CDR3 nucleotides: TGTGCCACCCGTAATTTTAGGCTCCCCAACTATGGCTACACCTTC.

The CDR3 is CASSESGADQPQHF. CDR3 DNA sequence: TGTGCCAGCAGTGAGTCGGGGGCGGATCAGCCCCAGCATTTT. The rearrangement uses TRBV6-1 and TRBJ1-5; tentatively, D is TRBD1 (6 bases). Trimming took off 3 bases at V and 5 bases at J, with 11 bases between the two ends. From germline, CDR1 is MNHNS and CDR2 SASEGT. This CDR3 has 14 residues.

The CDR3 is CASSSGQLATGELFF. In nucleotides, the CDR3 is TGTGCCAGCAGCTCTGGACAGCTTGCGACCGGGGAGCTGTTTTTT. The V gene is TRBV7-2, the J gene TRBJ2-2; maybe TRBD1 (6 bases). With 4 bases removed from V and 5 bases from J, the gap between germline ends came to 14 bases. Germline-derived CDR1 and CDR2 are SGHTA and FQGNSA. The CDR3 contains 15 residues.

The CDR3 sequence is CASSLYRDYEQYF. The CDR3 DNA reads TGTGCCAGCAGCTTGTACAGGGACTACGAGCAGTACTTC. The rearrangement joins TRBV5-8 to TRBJ2-7; tentative D call: TRBD1 (6 bases). The germline V gene has CDR1 SGHTS and CDR2 YDEGEE. The CDR3 covers 13 residues. Trimming left V 1 base short and J 3 bases short, with 8 bases between.

J is TRBJ2-7 and V is TRBV6-6, with D unclear. V lost 5 bases, J lost 2 bases, and 10 bases lay in between. The CDR3 sequence is 13 residues long. Per germline, CDR1 MNHNY and CDR2 SVGAGI (reference sequence). The CDR3 here is CASSRTGAYEQYF. The CDR3 region has the DNA TGTGCCAGCAGTCGGACGGGCGCCTACGAGCAGTACTTC.

The chain has TRBV29-1 and TRBJ1-3, with D maybe TRBD1 (5 bases). The CDR3 extends over 14 amino acids. The V end was cut by 6 bases, the J end by 0 bases, with 12 bases between. The V gene's germline CDR1 is SQVTM and CDR2 ANQGSEA. The CDR3 loop reads CSVKGRSSGNTIYF. Here the CDR3 DNA reads TGCAGCGTAAAGGGGCGCTCCTCTGGAAACACCATATATTTT.

The chain employs TRBV19 and TRBJ2-3, with TRBD1 identical over 7 bases. Germline V gene lookup returns CDR1 LNHDA and CDR2 SQIVND (reference sequence). With V trimmed by 6 bases and J by 7 bases, 7 bases remained unmatched. The CDR3 length is 13 residues. CDR3: CASSTTGENTQYF. The CDR3 region has the DNA TGTGCCAGTAGCACAACAGGGGAAAATACGCAGTATTTT.

The count of this clone is one. The V gene is TRBV4-1, the J gene TRBJ1-6, with a possible D match to TRBD1 (5 bases). The CDR3 extends over 16 amino acids. The germline CDR1 and CDR2 sequences are MGHRA and YSYEKL. Trimming removed 1 base at V and 7 bases at J, with 14 bases between. The DNA of the CDR3 is TGCGCCAGCAGCCAAGCGGCTCAGGGCATGAATTCACCCCTCCACTTT. Encoded protein: CASSQAAQGMNSPLHF.

The chain carries TRBV7-3 and TRBJ2-1; TRBD1 might be the D (5 bases). Germline-derived CDR1 and CDR2 are SGHTA and FQGTGA. V dropped 6 bases and J dropped 7 bases, with 16 bases sitting between them. The CDR3 length is 14 residues. This chain's CDR3 is CASRPSPDINEQFF. The CDR3 coding sequence is TGTGCCAGCAGACCATCGCCGGACATTAATGAGCAGTTCTTC.

CDR3 bases: TGTGCCAGCAGATTACAGGGGTGGAAGACCCAGTACTTC. The encoded protein is CASRLQGWKTQYF. This chain joins TRBV6-4 and TRBJ2-5; 7 bases are a match to TRBD1. Trimming at V came to 6 bases and at J to 6 bases, leaving 7 bases not matched to a gene. The CDR3 is made up of 13 amino acids. Germline values: CDR1 MRHNA, CDR2 SNTAGT.

This chain connects TRBV4-2 to TRBJ2-4; TRBD2 agrees at 14 bases. CDR1 is LGHNA and CDR2 is YNFKEQ in the germline V gene. Trimming removed 1 base from V and 4 bases from J; junction bases left unmatched: 3. The CDR3 totals 17 residues. The CDR3 DNA reads as TGTGCCAGCAGCCAAGCGACTAGCGGGGGGGGGAAAAACATTCAGTACTTC. Translated: CASSQATSGGGKNIQYF.

This clone was found once. The chain couples TRBV2 to TRBJ2-7; 8 bases align to TRBD1. CDR3 length: 15 residues. V lost 3 bases to trimming and J lost 5 bases; unmatched junction nucleotides: 9. Germline V CDR1 and CDR2: SNHLY, FYNNEI. The CDR3 sequence: CASSEYTDREHEQYF. CDR3 bases: TGTGCCAGCAGTGAGTATACGGACAGGGAACACGAGCAGTACTTC. Drawing the rest from reference TRBV2 and TRBJ2-7, the complete variable domain is EPEVTQTPSHQVTQMGQEVILRCVPISNHLYFYWYRQILGQKVEFLVSFYNNEISEKSEIFDDQFSVERPDGSNFTLKIRSTKLEDSAMYFCASSEYTDREHEQYFGPGTRLTVT.

This chain uses TRBV19 with TRBJ2-3, with 16 bases lining up with TRBD2. Germline loops: CDR1 LNHDA, CDR2 SQIVND (reference sequence). V was pared by 3 bases and J by 8 bases, with 5 bases of the junction left unmatched. The CDR3 contains 16 residues. As DNA, the CDR3 is TGTGCCAGTAGTATGGGACTAGCGGGAGGGCCTAGTACGCAGTATTTT. This sequence encodes CASSMGLAGGPSTQYF.

The table lists this clone with a count of one. The chain has TRBV27 and TRBJ2-3, with 11 bases aligning to TRBD2. Germline assignment: CDR1 MNHEY and CDR2 SMNVEV (reference sequence). CDR3 length: 13 amino acids. J was trimmed by 6 bases and V by 11 bases; bases with no gene match: 7. This CDR3 is CAVSSGGRDTQYF. CDR3 nucleotide sequence: TGTGCCGTGTCTAGCGGGGGGCGGGATACGCAGTATTTT.

About this clone: Mismatch with germline at one junction end may stem from a read error. V usage is TRBV5-6 and J usage is TRBJ2-3; D gene ambiguous. The germline V gene encodes CDR1 SGHDT and CDR2 YYEEEE. There are 12 residues in the CDR3. CDR3 DNA sequence: TGTGCCAGAAGCTTATACACAGATACGCAGTATTTT. This sequence encodes CARSLYTDTQYF.

J is TRBJ2-3 and V is TRBV6-1, with 11 bases that match TRBD2. The CDR3 contains 16 residues. V shed 4 bases and J 2 bases; nucleotides not matched to a gene: 5. The germline gives CDR1 MNHNS, CDR2 SASEGT. The CDR3 DNA reads as TGTGCCAGCAGTGCAAAGACTAGCGGGATCACAGATACGCAGTATTTT. Protein: CASSAKTSGITDTQYF.

CDR3 nucleotide sequence: TGTGCCATCAGTGACCCAGGGACACCGAAAGAGACCCAGTACTTC. Translating gives CAISDPGTPKETQYF. V and J are TRBV10-3 and TRBJ2-5; D might be TRBD1 (6 bases). Trimming removed 3 bases from V and 3 bases from J, with 14 bases in between. CDR3 length equals 15 residues. Germline V CDR1 and CDR2: ENHRY, SYGVKD.

This clone was detected only a few times. V and J are TRBV4-2 and TRBJ2-5, with D perhaps TRBD1 (6 bases). The germline V and J ends were trimmed by 4 bases and 5 bases, with 20 bases remaining between them. CDR3 length: 16 residues. Per the germline V gene, CDR1 is LGHNA and CDR2 is YNFKEQ. The DNA of the CDR3 is TGTGCCAGCAGCCTACGGACGGGACAACCGAGGGAGACCCAGTACTTC. The encoded protein is CASSLRTGQPRETQYF.

The V call is TRBV6-1, the J call TRBJ1-1; unclear D gene. The CDR3 consists of 12 residues. CDR1 and CDR2 from the germline V gene are MNHNS and SASEGT. With 5 bases removed from V and 11 bases from J, the gap between germline ends came to 15 bases. Here the CDR3 reads CASSTRTSTAFF. CDR3 nucleotides: TGTGCCAGCAGTACCCGGACGTCAACGGCTTTCTTT.

The V and J genes are TRBV6-5 and TRBJ2-7; D is unresolved. The CDR3 is 11 amino acids. The germline V and J ends were trimmed by 4 bases and 3 bases, with 4 bases remaining between them. Germline CDR1 reads MNHEY; CDR2 reads SVGAGI. CDR3 amino acids: CASSSNYEQYF. Here the CDR3 DNA reads TGTGCCAGCAGTTCCAACTACGAGCAGTACTTC.

This rearrangement joins TRBV5-1 to TRBJ2-5; a possible D gene is TRBD2 (6 bases). V dropped 0 bases and J dropped 5 bases, with 14 bases sitting between them. The germline CDR1 and CDR2 sequences are SGHRS and YFSETQ. The CDR3 is 15 amino acids. CDR3 sequence: CASSLESRDWETQYF. CDR3 bases: TGCGCCAGCAGCTTGGAATCCCGGGACTGGGAGACCCAGTACTTC.

On this clone: The DNA is omitted, as the CDR3 cannot be located on it reliably, and the CDR3 follows TCRdb's listing. This chain joins TRBV28 and TRBJ1-6; TRBD1 reflects the table's D call only, with no check against the DNA. The CDR3 spans 15 amino acids, including both terminal residues. Germline V CDR1 and CDR2: MDHEN, SYDVKM. Here the CDR3 reads CASILAGQGNSPLHF.

This chain uses TRBV7-3 with TRBJ2-3, with 10 bases identical to TRBD2. With 5 bases clipped from V and 3 bases from J, the junction kept 5 bases outside the gene matches. Germline V gives CDR1 SGHTA, CDR2 FQGTGA. The CDR3 runs 15 residues. CDR3 sequence reads: CASSKTSGQTDTQYF. The CDR3 nucleotides are TGTGCCAGCAGCAAGACTAGCGGGCAGACAGATACGCAGTATTTT.

The chain joins TRBV6-5 to TRBJ2-5; maybe TRBD1 (5 bases). This CDR3 region has 12 residues. Germline V lookup: CDR1 MNHEY, CDR2 SVGAGI. The V gene lost 5 bases and the J gene lost 7 bases, with 11 bases spanning the gap. The CDR3 bases are TGTGCCAGCAGTGGGCAGGGCGGGACCCAGTACTTC. This codes for CASSGQGGTQYF.

The chain is built from TRBV6-5 and TRBJ2-7, with 9 bases fitting TRBD1. CDR1 MNHEY and CDR2 SVGAGI come from the germline V gene. V lost 2 bases to trimming and J lost 5 bases; unmatched junction nucleotides: 4. This CDR3 contains 14 residues. CDR3 DNA: TGTGCCAGCAGTTACGGGAGGACAGGGGACGAGCAGTACTTC. As protein: CASSYGRTGDEQYF.

The rearrangement uses TRBV5-1 and TRBJ2-6, with D unresolved. In germline, CDR1 is SGHRS, CDR2 YFSETQ. V lost 1 base, J lost 0 bases, and 5 bases lay in between. This CDR3 is 15 amino acids long. The CDR3: CASSLSTSGANVLTF. CDR3 bases: TGCGCCAGCAGCTTGAGCACCTCTGGGGCCAACGTCCTGACTTTC.

This clone is a singleton in its sample. This chain links TRBV19 with TRBJ2-2; perhaps TRBD2 as D (5 bases). CDR1 is LNHDA and CDR2 is SQIVND in the germline V gene (reference sequence). The CDR3 is 15 amino acids. The ends were cut back, 8 bases at V and 0 bases at J, with 13 bases in the middle. CDR3 in amino acids: CASRSSGANTGELFF. The CDR3 coding sequence is TGTGCCAGTCGGTCAAGCGGAGCGAACACCGGGGAGCTGTTTTTT.